This paragraph reports one T cell receptor (beta chain). What it binds is not known. The data stem from a study of shared clonotypes between healthy human individuals. Study results and limitations: Researchers sampled blood only, noting tissue repertoires likely differ.

V was pared by 0 bases and J by 5 bases, with 13 bases between. The length of the CDR3 is 15 residues. Germline V gives CDR1 MNHEY, CDR2 SVGAGI. Sorted-subset replicate PCRs used 200 ng of genomic DNA. This amount corresponded to about 30,000 T cell genomes. Study processing details: Without quality scores, immunoSEQ junctional reads could not be filtered like full-length reads. The table came from immunoSEQ multiplex PCR; TCRdb's copy has only in-frame clones and leaves some out. V and J calls and clone size are those listed in that table; D and trimming were worked out from the DNA. The table shows roughly 1,100,000 clones, with around four fifths occurring only once.

This sequence was found in a man between 18 and 29 years old in good health. The sequenced material came from memory CD4+ T cells sorted from blood. Regarding subset: CD45RA-negative fraction. The V gene is TRBV6-5, the J gene TRBJ2-5; D is perhaps TRBD1 (6 bases). In DNA form, the CDR3 reads TGTGCCAGCAGTTACTCGGCAGGGGTGATGGAGACCCAGTACTTC. Translated: CASSYSAGVMETQYF.